A single sample is the source of the 3 T cell receptor beta chains below, sequenced in a study of blood T cell repertoires in COVID-19. Produced via immunoSEQ multiplex PCR; TCRdb's table is partial and in-frame only. Of 70,000 or so clones in the sample, 70% to 80% are singletons; the top ten hold less than 20%. Material: peripheral blood. These receptors came from a human donor in a cohort sampled during active COVID-19.

The chain uses TRBV6-7 and TRBJ1-2; D ambiguous. TRBV6-7 is known as an ORF, though its function is uncertain. The CDR3 consists of 14 residues. Trimming cost V 6 bases and J 2 bases, with 13 bases left between them. The CDR3 loop is CASRMRDWNYGYTF. The CDR3 DNA is TGTGCCAGCAGAATGCGCGACTGGAACTATGGCTACACCTTC.

This clone was seen a few times. CDR3 sequence reads: CASSEDLVSSSYNEQFF. DNA of the CDR3: TGTGCCAGCAGTGAGGATCTAGTGTCGAGCTCCTACAATGAGCAGTTCTTC. V usage is TRBV2 and J usage is TRBJ2-1, with D uncertain. The V end was cut by 3 bases, the J end by 0 bases, with 15 bases between. This CDR3 is built from 17 residues. Germline V lookup: CDR1 SNHLY, CDR2 FYNNEI.

This chain connects TRBV4-2 to TRBJ2-1; TRBD2 matches at 13 bases. Germline V gene lookup returns CDR1 LGHNA and CDR2 YNFKEQ. The J segment lost 9 bases and the V segment lost 0 bases, leaving 11 bases of the junction unmatched. The CDR3 is 18 residues long. The CDR3 spells CASSQELAGGLGNGEQFF. DNA for the CDR3: TGTGCCAGCAGCCAAGAACTAGCGGGAGGGCTTGGGAACGGTGAGCAGTTCTTC.